This TCR beta chain is drawn from a study of blood T cell repertoires in COVID-19. Background on the study: Sources were T cells, B-cell-depleted T cells, or PBMCs; the material itself was cDNA or gDNA.

In the original processing: The authors estimated nucleated cell counts from reference gene primer amplification. TCRdb's table, derived via immunoSEQ multiplex PCR, lists solely in-frame clones and lacks some. That table gives V, J and clone size, and the DNA gave D and trimming. Here the sample spans 490,000 or so clones, around nine tenths being singletons. Germline V gene data show CDR1 as MNHEY and CDR2 as SVGAGI. CDR3 size: 16 residues. With 0 bases removed from V and 1 base from J, the gap between germline ends came to 12 bases. The sequenced material came from PBMCs or T cells enriched from blood (not recorded which). The clonotype originates from a woman aged 40 to 50 who had recovered from COVID-19. The chain carries TRBV6-5 and TRBJ1-1; D remains unclear. The CDR3 protein is CASSYSSLAGNTEAFF. In nucleotides, the CDR3 is TGTGCCAGCAGTTACTCGAGTTTAGCCGGGAACACTGAAGCTTTCTTT.